This is a list of T cell receptor beta chains from one sample in a study of neoadjuvant anti-PD-1 for oral cavity cancer. The repertoire was sequenced with immunoSEQ multiplex PCR; TCRdb's copy has only in-frame clones and lacks some. The data contain approximately 32,000 clones, 87% of them seen just once; the ten biggest clones take up 3.5%. Here the sequenced sample was PBMCs, taken before nivolumab (anti-PD-1) treatment. These receptor sequences come from a person between 35 and 79 years old with oral cavity squamous cell carcinoma. Each CDR3 is given with its conserved first and last residue. Fields, in order: J gene, clone size, D gene, V gene, CDR3 DNA, CDR3 protein. D genes are given only for firm matches. Expanded clones get a size class; other rows say once, few or many, or leave the size out.

j_gene: TRBJ1-2
abundance: -
d_gene: TRBD1
v_gene: TRBV7-9
CDR3nt: TGTGCCAGCAGGCACTCACAGGGGGCAGATGGCTACACCTTC
CDR3aa: CASRHSQGADGYTF

j_gene: TRBJ1-2
abundance: few
d_gene: -
v_gene: TRBV9
CDR3nt: TGTGCCAGCAGCCTTTCTGGGCAGGGCGTCTATGGCTACACCTTC
CDR3aa: CASSLSGQGVYGYTF

j_gene: TRBJ2-2
abundance: -
d_gene: TRBD1
v_gene: TRBV5-4
CDR3nt: TGTGCCAGCAGCGCGGACAGGGTTGGGACCGGGGAGCTGTTTTTT
CDR3aa: CASSADRVGTGELFF

j_gene: TRBJ1-2
abundance: -
d_gene: -
v_gene: TRBV7-8
CDR3nt: TGTGCCAGCAGCGAGACAGACTCCCCTTCTAACTATGGCTACACCTTC
CDR3aa: CASSETDSPSNYGYTF

j_gene: TRBJ1-2
abundance: once
d_gene: -
v_gene: TRBV7-2
CDR3nt: TGTGCCAGCAGCCCGTCGGATGGCAGCCTCTATGGCTACACCTTC
CDR3aa: CASSPSDGSLYGYTF

j_gene: TRBJ1-1
abundance: -
d_gene: -
v_gene: TRBV27
CDR3nt: TGTGCCAGCAGTCTGTATCCCGGATTGTTGAACACTGAAGCTTTCTTT
CDR3aa: CASSLYPGLLNTEAFF

j_gene: TRBJ1-3
abundance: -
d_gene: -
v_gene: TRBV7-2
CDR3nt: TGTGCCAGCAGCCGAGGATGGGACTCTGGAAACACCATATATTTT
CDR3aa: CASSRGWDSGNTIYF

j_gene: TRBJ2-4
abundance: few
d_gene: -
v_gene: TRBV2
CDR3nt: TGTGCCAGCAGAGGGGAGCCAGGAGGAAACATTCAGTACTTC
CDR3aa: CASRGEPGGNIQYF

j_gene: TRBJ2-3
abundance: -
d_gene: TRBD2
v_gene: TRBV5-5
CDR3nt: TGTGCCAGCAGCTTGTGGACTAGTACAGATACGCAGTATTTT
CDR3aa: CASSLWTSTDTQYF

j_gene: TRBJ1-6
abundance: -
d_gene: -
v_gene: TRBV4-2
CDR3nt: TGTGCCAGCAGCCCCACGGGGGCACGGTCACCCCTCCACTTT
CDR3aa: CASSPTGARSPLHF

j_gene: TRBJ2-5
abundance: -
d_gene: -
v_gene: TRBV9
CDR3nt: TGTGCCAGCAGCGTAGCGGGGACCAGCTTGGAGACCCAGTACTTC
CDR3aa: CASSVAGTSLETQYF

j_gene: TRBJ2-1
abundance: once
d_gene: TRBD2
v_gene: TRBV19
CDR3nt: TGTGCCAGCAAGCGGGGGCCGGACAATGAGCAGTTCTTC
CDR3aa: CASKRGPDNEQFF

j_gene: TRBJ2-1
abundance: -
d_gene: TRBD1
v_gene: TRBV29-1
CDR3nt: TGCAGCGTTGAATCGACAGGGGGCAATGAGCAGTTCTTC
CDR3aa: CSVESTGGNEQFF

j_gene: TRBJ1-1
abundance: once
d_gene: -
v_gene: TRBV29-1
CDR3nt: TGCAGTTACACAGGGCAGCTGAACACTGAAGCTTTCTTT
CDR3aa: CSYTGQLNTEAFF

j_gene: TRBJ1-1
abundance: -
d_gene: TRBD1
v_gene: TRBV19
CDR3nt: TGTGCCAGTAGTATAGGTAGGGGGCTCGCCGAAGCTTTCTTT
CDR3aa: CASSIGRGLAEAFF

j_gene: TRBJ1-6
abundance: few
d_gene: -
v_gene: TRBV27
CDR3nt: TGTGCCAGCTCCAGGGAGGGCGCTTCAACGGGATCACCCCTCCACTTT
CDR3aa: CASSREGASTGSPLHF

j_gene: TRBJ2-5
abundance: few
d_gene: TRBD1
v_gene: TRBV7-8
CDR3nt: TGTGCCAGCAGCTTAGATAGGACAGGAACGTCCCAAGAGACCCAGTACTTC
CDR3aa: CASSLDRTGTSQETQYF

j_gene: TRBJ2-3
abundance: -
d_gene: -
v_gene: TRBV6-5
CDR3nt: TGTGCCAGCAGGGGGTCCAGGGACACAGATACGCAGTATTTT
CDR3aa: CASRGSRDTDTQYF

j_gene: TRBJ2-7
abundance: -
d_gene: -
v_gene: TRBV28
CDR3nt: TGTGCCAGCAGTCCGACCCCACTAAGCTCCTACGAGCAGTACTTC
CDR3aa: CASSPTPLSSYEQYF

j_gene: TRBJ1-2
abundance: -
d_gene: TRBD1
v_gene: TRBV25-1
CDR3nt: TGTGCCAGCAGCCTGACAGGGGAAGGCTATGGCTACACCTTC
CDR3aa: CASSLTGEGYGYTF

j_gene: TRBJ2-2
abundance: -
d_gene: TRBD1
v_gene: TRBV11-2
CDR3nt: TGTGCCAGCAGCGCCGCGACAGGGACGACCGGGGAGCTGTTTTTT
CDR3aa: CASSAATGTTGELFF